Presented here are 28 T cell receptor beta chains from one specimen sequenced in a study of shared clonotypes between healthy human individuals. CD45RO negativity and positive selection for CCR7 defined naive CD8 cells, a population that excluded terminally differentiated effector memory CD45RA+ cells. Libraries were prepared by immunoSEQ multiplex PCR; TCRdb keeps only in-frame clonotypes and omits some of them. The sample includes roughly 1,800,000 clones, about 95% of them seen just once. Sequences were obtained from naive CD8+ T cells sorted from blood. The source of these receptors is a man younger than 30 in good health.

The genes are TRBV10-3 and TRBJ2-1; TRBD2 matches at 13 bases. After removal of 1 base from V and 9 bases from J, the junction contained 3 bases not matched to a gene. The CDR3 sequence is 15 residues long. The germline V gene has CDR1 ENHRY and CDR2 SYGVKD. CDR3 nucleotides: TGTGCCATCAGTGAGTTGGGACTAGCGGGACCTGAGCAGTTCTTC. It translates to CAISELGLAGPEQFF.

This clone was seen a handful of times. The V gene is TRBV13, the J gene TRBJ1-1; tentative D call: TRBD1 (6 bases). V was trimmed by 6 bases and J by 7 bases, leaving 12 bases between them. From germline, CDR1 is PRHDT and CDR2 FYEKMQ (reference sequence). The CDR3 has 12 amino acids. Here the CDR3 DNA reads TGTGCCAGCAGTCAAGGGGGGGATGAAGCTTTCTTT. Its translation is CASSQGGDEAFF.

The V call is TRBV4-1, the J call TRBJ1-2; D is unresolved. This CDR3 has 14 amino acids. V was trimmed by 1 base and J by 9 bases, leaving 15 bases between them. Germline loops: CDR1 MGHRA, CDR2 YSYEKL. The CDR3 DNA is TGCGCCAGCAGCCAAGTAAAAGGGAGACATAGCTACACCTTC. Encoded protein: CASSQVKGRHSYTF.

The chain employs TRBV28 and TRBJ2-3; 9 bases fit TRBD2. The CDR3 has 14 residues. The trim removed 8 bases at V and 5 bases at J, leaving 8 bases unmatched. The germline gives CDR1 MDHEN, CDR2 SYDVKM. The CDR3 loop reads CASGPTSGGDTQYF. Written as DNA, the CDR3 is TGTGCCAGCGGCCCGACTAGCGGAGGAGATACGCAGTATTTT.

The gene calls are TRBV7-9 and TRBJ1-4; D perhaps matches TRBD1 (5 bases). Germline V gene lookup returns CDR1 SEHNR and CDR2 FQNEAQ (reference sequence). Trimming cost V 0 bases and J 3 bases, with 11 bases left between them. This CDR3 comprises 16 residues. The CDR3 nucleotides are TGTGCCAGCAGCTTAGCGTGGGGGACGGCTAATGAAAAACTGTTTTTT. Translating gives CASSLAWGTANEKLFF.

V and J are TRBV10-2 and TRBJ1-5; a weak D match, TRBD1 (6 bases). Trimming removed 5 bases at V and 3 bases at J, with 20 bases between. This CDR3 comprises 17 residues. The germline V gene has CDR1 WSHSY and CDR2 SAAADI. CDR3 nucleotides: TGCGCCAGCAGTTACCCCGCCCTCCAGGGGCTCAATCAGCCCCAGCATTTT. Its translation is CASSYPALQGLNQPQHF.

This clone appeared a single time. The genes are TRBV10-3 and TRBJ2-7, with 11 positions matching TRBD1. The CDR3 runs 16 residues. The ends lost 5 bases at V and 2 bases at J; junction bases unmatched: 8. Germline-derived CDR1 and CDR2 are ENHRY and SYGVKD. The CDR3 here is CAISLTPGQGAYEQYF. DNA for the CDR3: TGTGCCATCAGTCTCACGCCGGGACAGGGGGCCTACGAGCAGTACTTC.

V usage is TRBV6-5 and J usage is TRBJ1-6; no clear D. The length of the CDR3 is 11 residues. Per the germline V gene, CDR1 is MNHEY and CDR2 is SVGAGI. V lost 7 bases to trimming and J lost 7 bases, with 5 bases between them. This CDR3 reads CASTTNSPLHF. The DNA of the CDR3 is TGTGCCAGCACGACGAATTCACCCCTCCACTTT.

The rearrangement joins TRBV29-1 to TRBJ2-2, with 11 bases fitting TRBD2. The germline V gene encodes CDR1 SQVTM and CDR2 ANQGSEA. V was pared by 7 bases and J by 1 base, with 8 bases of the junction left unmatched. The CDR3 spans 16 residues. CDR3 DNA: TGCAGCGCCACCCCTGGGACTAGCGGGAACACCGGGGAGCTGTTTTTT. Its protein is CSATPGTSGNTGELFF.

The rearrangement uses TRBV18 and TRBJ1-5; no clear D. The length of the CDR3 is 18 residues. The germline V gene encodes CDR1 KGHSH and CDR2 LQKENI. V was trimmed by 0 bases and J by 7 bases, leaving 22 bases between them. The CDR3 coding sequence is TGTGCCAGCTCACCACCGAAGACTCAAGGAGTAGGTTCCCAGCCCCAGCATTTT. It is translated as CASSPPKTQGVGSQPQHF.

Turning to this clone: Other DNA sequences of this sample code for an identical CDR3. This rearrangement joins TRBV5-1 to TRBJ2-7, with a tentative D call TRBD2 (5 bases). Germline V gives CDR1 SGHRS, CDR2 YFSETQ. The CDR3 consists of 12 residues. The ends were cut back, 4 bases at V and 2 bases at J, with 7 bases in the middle. The CDR3 sequence is CASSPGTYEQYF. The CDR3 DNA reads TGCGCCAGCAGCCCCGGGACCTACGAGCAGTACTTC.

J is TRBJ2-1 and V is TRBV7-2; perhaps TRBD2 as D (6 bases). Germline CDR1 SGHTA, CDR2 FQGNSA. Trimming took off 5 bases at V and 2 bases at J, with 19 bases between the two ends. The CDR3 is made up of 17 amino acids. The CDR3 spells CASSAKPIIAAYNEQFF. CDR3 bases: TGTGCCAGCAGCGCCAAACCTATCATAGCGGCCTACAATGAGCAGTTCTTC.

This clone appeared a single time. Other nucleotide sequences from this sample produce the same CDR3. This chain connects TRBV28 to TRBJ2-3, with a tentative D call TRBD2 (6 bases). The germline gives CDR1 MDHEN, CDR2 SYDVKM. Trimming removed 5 bases from V and 4 bases from J, with 10 bases in between. The CDR3 contains 13 residues. In nucleotides, the CDR3 is TGTGCCAGCAGTCTCGGGACTGCAGATACGCAGTATTTT. Residues: CASSLGTADTQYF.

Remarks on this clone: The sample holds other DNA sequences that translate to the same CDR3. V usage is TRBV4-3 and J usage is TRBJ2-7; TRBD2 agrees at 13 bases. CDR3 length: 15 amino acids. Looked up from germline, CDR1 is LGHNA and CDR2 is YSLEER. The V and J ends lost 1 base and 4 bases, in that order; junction bases with no gene match: 1. DNA of the CDR3: TGCGCCAGCAGCCAAGGACTAGCGGGAGGTTACGAGCAGTACTTC. Translating it yields CASSQGLAGGYEQYF.

This clone has just one count. V gene TRBV6-5 combines with J gene TRBJ2-1; 10 bases fit TRBD1. V gave up 2 bases and J gave up 6 bases; unmatched junction bases: 1. CDR3 size: 14 residues. CDR1 is MNHEY and CDR2 is SVGAGI in the germline V gene. The CDR3 DNA reads as TGTGCCAGCAGTTACGGGACAGGGGTCAATGAGCAGTTCTTC. Translating it yields CASSYGTGVNEQFF.

This clone was observed once. J is TRBJ1-5 and V is TRBV30, with a possible D match to TRBD1 (5 bases). From germline, CDR1 is GTSNPN and CDR2 SVGIG (reference sequence). V lost 5 bases, J lost 0 bases, and 14 bases lay in between. This CDR3 has 15 amino acids. CDR3 DNA: TGTGCCTGGGGGAAAGGGGCCCATAGCAATCAGCCCCAGCATTTT. Translated: CAWGKGAHSNQPQHF.

J is TRBJ2-2 and V is TRBV7-9; 7 nucleotides align to TRBD1. The CDR3 is 16 residues long. Germline-derived CDR1 and CDR2 are SEHNR and FQNEAQ (reference sequence). V lost 5 bases to trimming and J lost 1 base; unmatched junction nucleotides: 7. The CDR3 DNA follows: TGTGCCAGCAGCCTACTTGACAGGGAGAACACCGGGGAGCTGTTTTTT. Translated: CASSLLDRENTGELFF.

The rearrangement uses TRBV27 and TRBJ1-2; the D gene is possibly TRBD1 (5 bases). The V end lost 2 bases, the J end lost 3 bases, and 10 bases lay between the germline ends. Germline CDR1 is MNHEY and CDR2 is SMNVEV (reference sequence). CDR3 length: 14 residues. The CDR3 DNA reads as TGTGCCAGCAGTTTAAGGGACGGGTACTATGGCTACACCTTC. Protein product: CASSLRDGYYGYTF.

The chain links TRBV5-1 to TRBJ2-4; 7 bases are a match to TRBD1. V gave up 4 bases and J gave up 8 bases; unmatched junction bases: 9. Germline assignment: CDR1 SGHRS and CDR2 YFSETQ. CDR3 length equals 14 residues. In nucleotides, the CDR3 is TGCGCCAGCAGCCGCGGACAGGCCGAGGACATTCAGTACTTC. It codes for CASSRGQAEDIQYF. The full variable domain, rest sourced from reference TRBV5-1 and TRBJ2-4, is KAGVTQTPRYLIKTRGQQVTLSCSPISGHRSVSWYQQTPGQGLQFLFEYFSETQRNKGNFPGRFSGRQFSNSRSEMNVSTLELGDSALYLCASSRGQAEDIQYFGAGTRLSVL.

The chain joins TRBV27 to TRBJ2-1, with a tentative D call TRBD1 (6 bases). CDR1 is MNHEY, CDR2 SMNVEV, per germline (reference sequence). The CDR3 has 17 residues. V was cut by 2 bases and J by 8 bases, with 22 bases left in between. The CDR3 is CASSLVSSRGGEDEQFF. DNA of the CDR3: TGTGCCAGCAGTTTAGTATCGTCCAGGGGCGGCGAGGATGAGCAGTTCTTC.

V and J are TRBV10-3 and TRBJ2-3, with 10 bases fitting TRBD2. The CDR3 is made up of 19 amino acids. J lost 0 bases, V lost 0 bases, and 9 bases had no gene match. Germline CDR1 reads ENHRY; CDR2 reads SYGVKD. For the CDR3, the DNA is TGTGCCATCAGTGAGTCGGATTGGACTAGCGGTTCTAGCACAGATACGCAGTATTTT. Its protein is CAISESDWTSGSSTDTQYF.

Points on this clone: Other DNA sequences of this sample code for an identical CDR3. This chain links TRBV6-5 with TRBJ2-2; D possibly matches TRBD1 or TRBD2 (6 bases each). Germline CDR1 MNHEY, CDR2 SVGAGI. Trimming cost V 2 bases and J 5 bases, with 9 bases left between them. The CDR3 spans 14 residues. CDR3 DNA: TGTGCCAGCAGTTACGGAGGGGGAACCGGGGAGCTGTTTTTT. Translated: CASSYGGGTGELFF.

The chain carries TRBV10-1 and TRBJ2-7; D possibly corresponds to TRBD1 (6 bases). This CDR3 comprises 19 residues. Germline-derived CDR1 and CDR2 are WNHNN and SYGVQD (reference sequence). Trimming pared 0 bases from V and 3 bases from J, leaving 24 bases between. Here the CDR3 reads CASSESKQGDTGVYYEQYF. The CDR3 DNA sequence: TGCGCCAGCAGTGAGTCGAAACAGGGTGATACCGGGGTTTACTACGAGCAGTACTTC.

V is TRBV5-1 and J is TRBJ1-2, with 9 bases that match TRBD1. The CDR3 is 14 amino acids. Germline CDR1 reads SGHRS; CDR2 reads YFSETQ. The V gene end was trimmed by 3 bases and the J gene end by 3 bases; junction bases not matched to a gene: 3. The CDR3: CASSSGQGDYGYTF. The CDR3 region has the DNA TGCGCCAGCAGCTCGGGACAGGGTGACTATGGCTACACCTTC. Looking up the rest from reference TRBV5-1 and TRBJ1-2 gives the full variable domain: KAGVTQTPRYLIKTRGQQVTLSCSPISGHRSVSWYQQTPGQGLQFLFEYFSETQRNKGNFPGRFSGRQFSNSRSEMNVSTLELGDSALYLCASSSGQGDYGYTFGSGTRLTVV.

The chain joins TRBV5-1 to TRBJ2-1; perhaps TRBD1 as D (6 bases). This CDR3 is 13 amino acids long. Germline CDR1 SGHRS, CDR2 YFSETQ. Trimming pared 3 bases from V and 4 bases from J, leaving 8 bases between. The chain's CDR3 is CASSSQGYNEQFF. CDR3 nucleotides: TGCGCCAGCAGCTCACAGGGTTACAATGAGCAGTTCTTC.

The chain uses TRBV7-9 and TRBJ1-2; 12 nucleotides align to TRBD1. Trimming cost V 8 bases and J 6 bases; bases outside gene matches: 4. The CDR3 sequence is 13 residues long. Per germline, CDR1 SEHNR and CDR2 FQNEAQ (reference sequence). The CDR3: CASGGQGADGYTF. CDR3 coding DNA: TGTGCCAGCGGGGGACAGGGGGCTGATGGCTACACCTTC.

Notes on this clone: Other nucleotide sequences from this sample produce the same CDR3. V usage is TRBV27 and J usage is TRBJ2-7; 7 positions match TRBD1. Germline V gene lookup returns CDR1 MNHEY and CDR2 SMNVEV (reference sequence). Trimming removed 5 bases from V and 2 bases from J; junction bases left unmatched: 6. The CDR3 spans 14 residues. The CDR3 loop is CASSPTGVAYEQYF. The CDR3 DNA follows: TGTGCCAGCAGTCCAACAGGGGTAGCCTACGAGCAGTACTTC.

The chain couples TRBV11-2 to TRBJ2-3; 11 nucleotides line up with TRBD2. Germline loops: CDR1 SGHAT, CDR2 FQNNGV. The trim removed 3 bases at V and 4 bases at J, leaving 3 bases unmatched. CDR3 length: 15 residues. Written as DNA, the CDR3 is TGTGCCAGCAGCTTTAGCGGGGGGGCGGCAGATACGCAGTATTTT. Protein product: CASSFSGGAADTQYF.